The T cell receptor beta chain under discussion was sequenced for a study of T cell responses to AZD1222 COVID-19 vaccine. Study observations and caveats: Donors in the cohort were predominantly white British and more often female, and clonal diversity was possibly underestimated. Baseline serology detected seropositivity in only 6 or 7 AZD1222 recipients. Samples come after the peak T cell response, not at day 14.

In the case of this clone: Its antigen is not identified.

In germline, CDR1 is SGHDT, CDR2 YYEEEE. The V segment lost 0 bases and the J segment 0 bases; nucleotides outside the gene matches: 2. This CDR3 is 15 amino acids long. Measured with immunoSEQ multiplex PCR; TCRdb has only the in-frame clones, and not every one. The sample holds 100,000 to 150,000 clones, around 89% seen once. The sequence was obtained from an adult who received the AZD1222 COVID-19 vaccine. Sequenced here: peripheral blood, sampled 28 days after the second AZD1222 dose. The rearrangement joins TRBV5-6 to TRBJ1-1, with 7 nucleotides matching TRBD1. In DNA, the CDR3 is TGTGCCAGCAGCTTGGACAGGGGTATGAACACTGAAGCTTTCTTT. Translating gives CASSLDRGMNTEAFF.